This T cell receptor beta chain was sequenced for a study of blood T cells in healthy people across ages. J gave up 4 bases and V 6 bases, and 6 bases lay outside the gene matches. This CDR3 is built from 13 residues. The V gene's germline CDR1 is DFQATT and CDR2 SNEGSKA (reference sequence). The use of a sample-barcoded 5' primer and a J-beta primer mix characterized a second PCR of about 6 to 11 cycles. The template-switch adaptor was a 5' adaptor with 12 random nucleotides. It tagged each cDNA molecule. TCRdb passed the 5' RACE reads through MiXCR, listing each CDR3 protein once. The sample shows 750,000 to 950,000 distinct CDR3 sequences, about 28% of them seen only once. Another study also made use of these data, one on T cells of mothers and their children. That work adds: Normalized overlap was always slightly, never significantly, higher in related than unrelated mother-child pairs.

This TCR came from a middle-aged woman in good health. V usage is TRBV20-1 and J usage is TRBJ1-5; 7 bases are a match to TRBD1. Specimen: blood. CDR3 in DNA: TGCAGTGCCCAGGGGGGAAGTAATCAGCCCCAGCATTTT. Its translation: CSAQGGSNQPQHF.